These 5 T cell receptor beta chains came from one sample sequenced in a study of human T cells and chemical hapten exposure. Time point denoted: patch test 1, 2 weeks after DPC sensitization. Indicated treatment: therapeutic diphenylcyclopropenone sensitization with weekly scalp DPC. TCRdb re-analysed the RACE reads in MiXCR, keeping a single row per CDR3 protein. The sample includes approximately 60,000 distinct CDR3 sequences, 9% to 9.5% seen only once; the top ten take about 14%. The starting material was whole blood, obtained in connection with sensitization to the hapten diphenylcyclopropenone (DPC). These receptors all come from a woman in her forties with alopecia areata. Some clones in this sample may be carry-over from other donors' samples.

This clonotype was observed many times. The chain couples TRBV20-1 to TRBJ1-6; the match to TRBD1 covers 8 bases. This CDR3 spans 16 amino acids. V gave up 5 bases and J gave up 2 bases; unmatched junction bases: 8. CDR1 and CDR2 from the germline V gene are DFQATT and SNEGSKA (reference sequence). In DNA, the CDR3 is TGCAGTGCTTACCGACAACAGGGGGCCTATAATTCACCCCTCCACTTT. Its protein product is CSAYRQQGAYNSPLHF.

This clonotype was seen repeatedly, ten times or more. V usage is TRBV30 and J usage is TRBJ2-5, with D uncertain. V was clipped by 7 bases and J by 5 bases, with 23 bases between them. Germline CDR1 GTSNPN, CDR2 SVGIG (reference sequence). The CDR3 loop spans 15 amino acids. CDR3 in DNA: TGTGCCTACCAAGCTGACCGTTTGGGGATGGAGACCCAGTACTTC. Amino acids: CAYQADRLGMETQYF.

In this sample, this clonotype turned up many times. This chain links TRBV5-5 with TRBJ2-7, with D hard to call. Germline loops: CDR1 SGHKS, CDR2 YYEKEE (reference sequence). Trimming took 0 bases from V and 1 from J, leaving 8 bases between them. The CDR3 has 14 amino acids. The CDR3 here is CASSLVERSYEQYF. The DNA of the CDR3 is TGTGCCAGCAGCTTGGTTGAGAGATCCTACGAGCAGTACTTC.

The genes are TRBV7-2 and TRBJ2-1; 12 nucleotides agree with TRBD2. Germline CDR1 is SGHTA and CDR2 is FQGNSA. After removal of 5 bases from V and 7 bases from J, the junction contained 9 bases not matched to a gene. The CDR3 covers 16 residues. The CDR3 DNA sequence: TGTGCCAGCAGCAGACGTACTAGCGGGGGGTGGAATGAGCAGTTCTTC. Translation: CASSRRTSGGWNEQFF.

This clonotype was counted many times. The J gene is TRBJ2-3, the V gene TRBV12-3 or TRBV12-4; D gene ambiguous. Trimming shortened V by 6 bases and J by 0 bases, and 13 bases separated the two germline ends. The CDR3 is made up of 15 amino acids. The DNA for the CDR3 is TGTGCCAGCAGACCTCAAGGCCGAAGCACAGATACGCAGTATTTT. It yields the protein CASRPQGRSTDTQYF.